The T cell receptor beta chain under discussion was sequenced for a study of T cell changes during pregnancy in multiple sclerosis. Trimming removed 0 bases at V and 9 bases at J, with 7 bases between. Germline assignment: CDR1 SGHRS and CDR2 YFSETQ. The CDR3 sequence is 12 residues long. Sequenced by immunoSEQ multiplex PCR; TCRdb stores in-frame clones only, minus some. The sample carries about 48,000 clones, nearly 95% recorded once. The rearrangement joins TRBV5-1 to TRBJ2-1, with unresolved D. This material consisted of CD4+ T cells from peripheral blood mononuclear cells, taken in the first trimester of pregnancy. The receptor comes from a female donor with multiple sclerosis, enrolled in a pregnancy study. CDR3 loop: CASSLGGLEQFF. The CDR3, as DNA: TGCGCCAGCAGCTTGGGCGGCCTTGAGCAGTTCTTC. The variable domain in full, completed from reference TRBV5-1 and TRBJ2-1, reads KAGVTQTPRYLIKTRGQQVTLSCSPISGHRSVSWYQQTPGQGLQFLFEYFSETQRNKGNFPGRFSGRQFSNSRSEMNVSTLELGDSALYLCASSLGGLEQFFGPGTRLTVL.